The clone carrying this T cell receptor (beta chain) was observed once. Its antigen is not known. Each donor gave roughly 9.2 milliliters of peripheral blood. V gave up 4 bases and J gave up 1 base, with 11 bases separating them. The CDR3 length is 14 residues. Germline-derived CDR1 and CDR2 are SGHRS and YFSETQ. This entry is derived from a study of blood T cells in healthy people across ages. Study summary: The template switching approach captured approximately one barcoded beta molecule for every two T cells.

General study results and limits: The fall in TCR beta diversity per million T cells was roughly linear with age. Using unsorted PBMCs precluded a conclusive naive versus antigen-experienced comparison.

Primers used in a second PCR of roughly 7 to 12 cycles were a sample-barcoded 5' primer and a J-beta primer mix. TCRdb re-analysed the 5' RACE reads in MiXCR, keeping a single row per CDR3 protein. Among around 1.5 million distinct CDR3 sequences listed, approximately 59% were seen once. The sequenced sample was blood. This sequence was found in a man younger than 30 in good health. The chain combines TRBV5-1 with TRBJ1-1; D is ambiguous. The CDR3 loop reads CASSPAMANTEAFF. The CDR3 nucleotides read TGCGCCAGCAGCCCGGCGATGGCGAACACTGAAGCTTTCTTT. Supplemented by reference TRBV5-1 and TRBJ1-1, the full variable domain reads KAGVTQTPRYLIKTRGQQVTLSCSPISGHRSVSWYQQTPGQGLQFLFEYFSETQRNKGNFPGRFSGRQFSNSRSEMNVSTLELGDSALYLCASSPAMANTEAFFGQGTRLTVV.